This TCR beta chain was found in a study of cytomegalovirus exposure and HLA in healthy donors. Whole-study results and caveats: Reports indicated that the classifier achieved high specificity and sensitivity in diagnosing cytomegalovirus status. A later analysis reported that several of the most significant clusters appeared to be linked to common viral pathogens, among them Epstein-Barr virus.

Both 60 Vbeta primers and 13 Jbeta primers went into the PCR. Here immunoSEQ multiplex PCR was the method, and the copy in TCRdb shows in-frame clones only, minus some. In the table there are 90,000 to 110,000 clones, more than 60% of which are singletons. Concerning this clone itself: Its antigen is unidentified.

Germline CDR1 MGHDK, CDR2 SYGVNS. The CDR3 extends over 14 amino acids. Trimming removed 6 bases at V and 4 bases at J, with 12 bases between. The specimen sequenced was PBMCs. This TCR derives from a male donor in good health and CMV-seronegative. This chain links TRBV25-1 with TRBJ2-2, with D perhaps TRBD1 (6 bases). The CDR3 region has the DNA TGTGCCAGCAGAGAAACAGGGATCACCGGGGAGCTGTTTTTT. Its translation: CASRETGITGELFF.